This T cell receptor (beta chain) was obtained from a study of response to subunit inactivated influenza vaccine. This clonotype was counted at least ten times. This CDR3 contains 13 residues. V was clipped by 4 bases and J by 0 bases, with 6 bases between them. TCRdb reprocessed the RT-PCR reads via MiXCR and lists one record per CDR3 protein. The repertoire includes roughly 570,000 distinct CDR3 sequences, approximately 13% of them detected once, and around 13% sits in the top ten. The chain is built from TRBV12-3 or TRBV12-4 and TRBJ2-5; D unclear. This TCR came from a man aged 45 to 65 who received an inactivated influenza vaccine. The material sequenced was PBMCs from blood, taken roughly 6 weeks after vaccination. The CDR3 is CASSSANQETQYF. For the CDR3, the DNA is TGTGCCAGCAGTTCCGCCAACCAAGAGACCCAGTACTTC.